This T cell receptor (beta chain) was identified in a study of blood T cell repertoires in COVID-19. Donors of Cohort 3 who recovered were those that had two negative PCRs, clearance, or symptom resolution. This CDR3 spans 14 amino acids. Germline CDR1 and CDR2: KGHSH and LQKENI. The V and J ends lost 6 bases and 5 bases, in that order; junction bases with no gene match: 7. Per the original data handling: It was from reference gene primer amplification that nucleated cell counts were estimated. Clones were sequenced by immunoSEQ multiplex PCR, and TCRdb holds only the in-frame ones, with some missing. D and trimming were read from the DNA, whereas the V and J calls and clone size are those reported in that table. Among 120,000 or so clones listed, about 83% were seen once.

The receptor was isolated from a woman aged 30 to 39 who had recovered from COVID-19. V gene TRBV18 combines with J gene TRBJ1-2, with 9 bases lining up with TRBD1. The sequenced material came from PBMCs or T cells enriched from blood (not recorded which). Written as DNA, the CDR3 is TGTGCCAGCTCTGGGACAGGGAAGCTTTATGGCTACACCTTC. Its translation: CASSGTGKLYGYTF.